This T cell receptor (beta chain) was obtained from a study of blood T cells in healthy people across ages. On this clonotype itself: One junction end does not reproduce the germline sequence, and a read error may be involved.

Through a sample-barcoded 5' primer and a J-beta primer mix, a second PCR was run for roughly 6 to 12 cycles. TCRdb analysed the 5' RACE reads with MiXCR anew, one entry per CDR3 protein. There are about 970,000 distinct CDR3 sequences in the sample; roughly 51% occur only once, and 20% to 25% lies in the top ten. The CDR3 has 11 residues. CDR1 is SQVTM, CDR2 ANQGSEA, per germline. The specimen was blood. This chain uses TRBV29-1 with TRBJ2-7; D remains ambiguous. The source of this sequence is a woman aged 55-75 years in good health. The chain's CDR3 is CCVAGGYEQYF. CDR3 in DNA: TGCTGCGTTGCCGGTGGTTACGAGCAGTACTTC.